This TCR beta chain was sequenced for a study of T cells in Graves' hyperthyroidism and ophthalmopathy (dated by TCRdb to between 2017 and 2020). Study-level background: Peripheral blood was collected at initial diagnosis, before any treatment. To identify distinguishing TCR V-J signatures, a discovery cohort of 90 to 100 patients was used, comprising 43 with Graves' ophthalmopathy and around 57 with stable Graves' hyperthyroidism. An independent validation cohort of some 18 hyperthyroidism patients and more than 15 patients who later progressed to ophthalmopathy tested prospective prediction of ophthalmopathy. The roughly 94 discovery patients were randomly divided into training and test sets at a 7:3 ratio. In about six Graves' hyperthyroidism patients, the study also compared T-cell repertoires from thyroid tissue with T-cell repertoires from blood. After blood sampling, hyperthyroidism patients were treated with methimazole at a starting dose of 30 mg daily, and ophthalmopathy patients were treated with high-dose intravenous methylprednisolone. TCR Vbeta CDR3 sequencing of 120 to 150 peripheral blood samples (more than 40 ophthalmopathy, about 75 hyperthyroidism and roughly 17 progressor patients) is reported in the paper.

From the cysteine through the phenylalanine, the CDR3 covers 13 amino acids. Just the 39-base CDR3 DNA is kept, in frame starting at base 1. Stable Graves' hyperthyroidism was defined as no progression to ophthalmopathy during 18 months of follow-up. Hyperthyroidism patients were newly diagnosed, with disease duration under 2 months, and aged 18 to 65 years. Any patient with an uncontrolled infection, another autoimmune disease, pregnancy or lactation was excluded. Diagnoses were based on clinical symptoms, serum thyroxine and TRAb, thyroid ultrasound and orbital computed tomography. PBMCs were separated from 10 ml of fresh peripheral blood using Ficoll-Paque density gradient centrifugation. Total RNA was extracted using Trizol reagent, and RNA quality was assessed on an Agilent 2100 Bioanalyzer. The TCR beta CDR3 regions were amplified from the RNA transcripts. The TCR CDR3 was subjected to a first round of RT-PCR using the HTBI primer set and the Qiagen OneStep RT-PCR kit. Libraries were constructed in a second round of multiplex PCR, after which size selection and purification were carried out. Sequencing of the libraries was done on an Illumina HiSeq2000 using paired-end 100 bp reads. Turning to the authors' computational methods: SOAPnuke was used to process the raw data, removing reads that contained adapters or uncalled bases, had a mean Phred below 15, or lacked an exact match to the constant primer or identifier. COPE v1.2.5 was used to merge high-quality paired reads, and clonotypes were defined as unique nucleotide sequences. MiTCR v1.1 was used to align the clonotypes against IMGT TRBV, TRBD and TRBJ reference segments. The analysis included only V-J combinations with a frequency above 0.0001, which together covered 99% to 99.2% of the repertoires. A TCS score was defined as the ratio between F50 (clonal expansion) and ExV (chaos), using BLOSUM62-based TCRdist between CDR3 peptides within each V-J. Welch's t-statistics and random forest reduced 514 V-J features to some 14, which were used in a naive Bayes classifier (R e1071). The Morisita-Horn index was used to measure how similar the thyroid and blood repertoires were. TCRdb reanalyzed the raw reads on its own, using fastp at Q25 for trimming and MiXCR for clone calling, and kept in-frame beta chains. Rows with one shared CDR3 protein collapse into an entry with the most common genes and DNA. Here the V and J calls rest on TCRdb's processing, not on the authors' analysis. Counted in this sample were around 800,000 distinct CDR3 sequences; over 35% of them appeared once. Of the sample, approximately 8.7% is held by the ten largest clones.

About this clonotype itself: This clone's antigen is unknown. Base quality data are lacking; no much larger clone is found one base away.

General findings and caveats noted by the study authors: Blood samples also contained most of the expanded thyroid clonotypes (frequency above 0.001), which suggests that blood repertoires may reflect thyroid immune responses. During validation, the model predicted progression to ophthalmopathy a median of around 7 months ahead of onset, with more than 60% sensitivity and 72% to 80% specificity. A model built on a 13 V-J signature distinguished ophthalmopathy from stable hyperthyroidism, reaching approximately 89% sensitivity and around 81% specificity in cross-validation and 80%/75% in testing. Sample size was not statistically predetermined, and investigators were not blinded to group allocation.

The chain is assembled from TRBV12-3 or TRBV12-4 and TRBJ1-5; the D gene assignment is ambiguous. Sequenced: blood. The source is a man in his late teens or twenties with Graves' hyperthyroidism. The CDR3 loop reads CASGPDINQPQHF. The DNA sequence follows: TGTGCTAGTGGCCCAGACATAAATCAGCCCCAGCATTTT.